This entry lists 30 T cell receptor beta chains sequenced from one sample in a study of beta chain features in type 1 diabetes. Expressed TCRB transcripts were sequenced because the entire RNA isolate underwent reverse transcription. Assay used: immunoSEQ multiplex PCR; TCRdb lists only in-frame clones, some missing. The sample holds 300,000 to 450,000 clones, around a fifth seen once. Sequenced: naive CD4+ T cells from blood. These receptors were collected from a woman aged 18-29 years in good health.

J is TRBJ2-7 and V is TRBV7-9; D is possibly TRBD1 (6 bases). Between the trimmed V and J ends, which lost 5 bases and 5 bases, there was a span of 13 bases. Germline lookup yields CDR1 SEHNR and CDR2 FQNEAQ (reference sequence). CDR3 length equals 13 residues. The DNA for the CDR3 is TGTGCCAGCAGCGCCGACAGGACCCACGAGCAGTACTTC. This sequence encodes CASSADRTHEQYF.

This clone was detected only once. This rearrangement joins TRBV4-1 to TRBJ1-1, with D possibly being TRBD1 (6 bases). V lost 1 base to trimming and J lost 8 bases, with 11 bases between them. There are 13 residues in the CDR3. In germline, CDR1 is MGHRA, CDR2 YSYEKL. The CDR3 here is CASSQADRLEAFF. The CDR3 DNA reads TGCGCCAGCAGCCAAGCAGACAGGCTAGAAGCTTTCTTT.

This clone was observed a few times. The rearrangement joins TRBV5-1 to TRBJ1-1; D perhaps matches TRBD1 (5 bases). V lost 4 bases to trimming and J lost 7 bases, with 14 bases between them. The CDR3 is 13 residues long. CDR1 SGHRS and CDR2 YFSETQ come from the germline V gene. The CDR3 region is CASSHDSMSEAFF. DNA of the CDR3: TGCGCCAGCAGCCATGACAGCATGAGTGAAGCTTTCTTT.

This clone was observed a handful of times. The rearrangement joins TRBV5-6 to TRBJ1-5; possibly TRBD1 for D (6 bases). Trimming took off 4 bases at V and 3 bases at J, with 17 bases between the two ends. Germline V lookup: CDR1 SGHDT, CDR2 YYEEEE. The CDR3 is 16 amino acids. CDR3 coding DNA: TGTGCCAGCAGCACCCTGGGGGCAGGGAACAATCAGCCCCAGCATTTT. Protein product: CASSTLGAGNNQPQHF.

The chain employs TRBV6-5 and TRBJ2-7; 8 bases align to TRBD1. V was pared by 6 bases and J by 1 base, with 8 bases of the junction left unmatched. Germline CDR1 MNHEY, CDR2 SVGAGI. There are 15 residues in the CDR3. CDR3 in amino acids: CASRLGTGDSYEQYF. The CDR3 region has the DNA TGTGCCAGCAGGCTAGGGACAGGAGATTCCTACGAGCAGTACTTC.

The rearrangement joins TRBV6-1 to TRBJ2-7, with a tentative D call TRBD2 (6 bases). CDR1 is MNHNS and CDR2 is SASEGT in the germline V gene. The CDR3 is 13 amino acids. V was clipped by 6 bases and J by 4 bases, with 13 bases between them. CDR3 sequence reads: CASSAGLPYEQYF. The CDR3, as DNA: TGTGCCAGCAGCGCGGGACTCCCTTACGAGCAGTACTTC.

This chain joins TRBV5-8 and TRBJ2-3; a weak D match, TRBD2 (5 bases). The CDR3 runs to 13 residues. Trimming took off 10 bases at V and 2 bases at J, with 14 bases between the two ends. Per germline, CDR1 SGHTS and CDR2 YDEGEE. CDR3 loop: CAGTLDYTDTQYF. In nucleotides, the CDR3 is TGTGCCGGAACACTAGATTACACAGATACGCAGTATTTT.

This rearrangement joins TRBV5-1 to TRBJ2-5; 10 bases fit TRBD2. The V and J ends lost 3 bases and 1 base, in that order; junction bases with no gene match: 9. CDR1 SGHRS and CDR2 YFSETQ come from the germline V gene. The CDR3 spans 17 residues. The CDR3 nucleotides are TGCGCCAGCAGCTCGGGTGCTAGCGGGGGCCCCCAAGAGACCCAGTACTTC. Translated, it gives CASSSGASGGPQETQYF.

This clone has only a few counts. CDR3 sequence (DNA): TGTGCCAGCAGCAGCTACAGTGATGGCTACACCTTC. Its translation: CASSSYSDGYTF. This rearrangement joins TRBV5-4 to TRBJ1-2; D ambiguous. CDR1 and CDR2 from the germline V gene are SGHNT and YYREEE (reference sequence). The V and J ends lost 4 bases and 6 bases respectively, with 10 bases between them. The CDR3 extends over 12 amino acids.

The V gene is TRBV5-4, the J gene TRBJ2-3, with D perhaps TRBD1 (5 bases). Germline assignment: CDR1 SGHNT and CDR2 YYREEE (reference sequence). V lost 2 bases and J lost 6, with 10 bases in between. The CDR3 length is 13 residues. The CDR3, as DNA: TGTGCCAGCAGCTTCTTTGGGGCTGATACGCAGTATTTT. Translated: CASSFFGADTQYF.

The table lists this clone with a few counts. The genes are TRBV29-1 and TRBJ2-1; D may be TRBD2 (5 bases). Germline V CDR1 and CDR2: SQVTM, ANQGSEA. V lost 4 bases to trimming and J lost 9 bases, with 13 bases between them. CDR3 size: 12 residues. The DNA of the CDR3 is TGCAGCGTTGCCCGAGGGTTGGGTGAGCAGTTCTTC. This sequence encodes CSVARGLGEQFF.

This chain links TRBV7-2 with TRBJ1-6; D perhaps matches TRBD1 (5 bases). Per the germline V gene, CDR1 is SGHTA and CDR2 is FQGNSA. The CDR3 sequence is 15 residues long. V lost 3 bases, J lost 8 bases, and 14 bases lay in between. In nucleotides, the CDR3 is TGTGCCAGCAGCTTGCCCTACGGGGGGGATTCACCCCTCCACTTT. Translating it yields CASSLPYGGDSPLHF. The entire variable domain, with the rest obtained from reference TRBV7-2 and TRBJ1-6, is as follows: GAGVSQSPSNKVTEKGKDVELRCDPISGHTALYWYRQSLGQGLEFLIYFQGNSAPDKSGLPSDRFSAERTGGSVSTLTIQRTQQEDSAVYLCASSLPYGGDSPLHFGNGTRLTVT.

In its sample, this clone was seen a few times. The V call is TRBV18, the J call TRBJ1-1, with a weak D call TRBD1 (5 bases). From germline, CDR1 is KGHSH and CDR2 LQKENI. V lost 5 bases and J lost 1, with 14 bases in between. The CDR3 length is 15 residues. The DNA for the CDR3 is TGTGCCAGCTCAAGGTATTCGGGGGAGAACACTGAAGCTTTCTTT. Amino acids: CASSRYSGENTEAFF.

V usage is TRBV11-2 and J usage is TRBJ2-4; TRBD2 matches 7 bases. The germline gives CDR1 SGHAT, CDR2 FQNNGV. The CDR3 extends over 14 amino acids. Trimming cost V 1 base and J 9 bases; bases outside gene matches: 6. CDR3 protein: CASSLGGRPSIQYF. The CDR3 DNA reads TGTGCCAGCAGCTTAGGCGGGAGACCCAGCATTCAGTACTTC.

This clone was seen only a few times. The rearrangement joins TRBV14 to TRBJ2-7; no clear D gene. The germline gives CDR1 SGHDN, CDR2 FVKESK. Trimming removed 0 bases from V and 1 base from J, with 19 bases in between. This CDR3 is built from 18 residues. The CDR3 loop is CASSQDVRLPFPSYEQYF. The CDR3 nucleotides are TGTGCCAGCAGCCAAGATGTTCGACTCCCGTTCCCGTCCTACGAGCAGTACTTC.

This clone was counted between two and nine times. V gene TRBV2 combines with J gene TRBJ1-5; D uncertain. The V gene's germline CDR1 is SNHLY and CDR2 FYNNEI. The ends were cut back, 1 base at V and 7 bases at J, with 5 bases in the middle. The CDR3 runs 12 residues. The CDR3: CASSEGGQPQHF. CDR3 DNA sequence: TGTGCCAGCAGTGAAGGCGGACAGCCCCAGCATTTT.

J is TRBJ1-2 and V is TRBV15; D unclear. In germline, CDR1 is LNHNV, CDR2 YYDKDF (reference sequence). Trimming cost V 5 bases and J 2 bases, with 9 bases left between them. This CDR3 spans 13 amino acids. CDR3 region: CATSPDKNYGYTF. The CDR3 DNA is TGTGCCACCAGCCCCGACAAGAACTATGGCTACACCTTC.

The rearrangement uses TRBV30 and TRBJ1-1; D is unresolved. The CDR3 runs 14 residues. Trimming removed 0 bases from V and 1 base from J, with 9 bases in between. Per germline, CDR1 GTSNPN and CDR2 SVGIG (reference sequence). This CDR3 is CAWSVGLRNTEAFF. CDR3 DNA sequence: TGTGCCTGGAGTGTTGGACTTAGGAACACTGAAGCTTTCTTT.

This rearrangement joins TRBV15 to TRBJ1-6; 9 positions match TRBD1. Trimming removed 1 base from V and 9 bases from J; junction bases left unmatched: 4. In germline, CDR1 is LNHNV, CDR2 YYDKDF (reference sequence). This CDR3 has 15 amino acids. In nucleotides, the CDR3 is TGTGCCACCAGCAGAGCTTCGGACAGGGGTTCACCCCTCCACTTT. It translates to CATSRASDRGSPLHF.

In its sample, this clone was seen a few times. CDR3 residues: CAWSVMASSTDTQYF. CDR3 bases: TGTGCCTGGAGTGTTATGGCTTCTAGCACAGATACGCAGTATTTT. The rearrangement joins TRBV30 to TRBJ2-3, with no clear D. The ends were cut back, 0 bases at V and 0 bases at J, with 10 bases in the middle. The CDR3 runs to 15 residues. The germline V gene encodes CDR1 GTSNPN and CDR2 SVGIG (reference sequence). Full variable domain (rest looked up from reference TRBV30 and TRBJ2-3): SQTIHQWPATLVQPVGSPLSLECTVEGTSNPNLYWYRQAAGRGLQLLFYSVGIGQISSEVPQNLSASRPQDRQFILSSKKLLLSDSGFYLCAWSVMASSTDTQYFGPGTRLTVL.

This clone was recorded a few times. The chain couples TRBV2 to TRBJ2-1, with D possibly TRBD2 on 5 matching bases. Trimming removed 5 bases at V and 9 bases at J, with 11 bases between. Germline assignment: CDR1 SNHLY and CDR2 FYNNEI. The CDR3 runs 12 residues. The CDR3 protein is CASSTRRGEQFF. The CDR3 coding sequence is TGTGCCAGCAGTACACGACGGGGTGAGCAGTTCTTC.

The rearrangement links TRBV13 to TRBJ2-7; 10 bases match TRBD2. CDR1 PRHDT and CDR2 FYEKMQ come from the germline V gene (reference sequence). V dropped 4 bases and J dropped 3; count of bases not matched to a gene: 9. The CDR3 sequence is 16 residues long. Here the CDR3 DNA reads TGTGCCAGCAGCTCAACCTGGACTAGCGGAGACTACGAGCAGTACTTC. Amino acid sequence: CASSSTWTSGDYEQYF.

The chain carries TRBV9 and TRBJ2-5, with TRBD2 matching 14 bases. V was clipped by 4 bases and J by 5 bases; unmatched bases: 7. Germline V lookup: CDR1 SGDLS, CDR2 YYNGEE. This CDR3 region has 16 residues. CDR3 in amino acids: CASSFGLAGGGETQYF. CDR3 nucleotides: TGTGCCAGCAGCTTCGGACTAGCGGGGGGCGGGGAGACCCAGTACTTC.

V is TRBV5-1 and J is TRBJ2-1; 7 nucleotides line up with TRBD2. Germline V gene sequence: CDR1 SGHRS, CDR2 YFSETQ. The CDR3 has 15 residues. V shed 4 bases, J shed 1 base, and the junction held 5 bases outside the gene matches. CDR3: CASSQRGESYNEQFF. The CDR3 nucleotides read TGCGCCAGCAGCCAACGGGGGGAGTCCTACAATGAGCAGTTCTTC.

V and J are TRBV30 and TRBJ2-3; 10 bases agree with TRBD2. Germline V CDR1 and CDR2: GTSNPN, SVGIG (reference sequence). The junction had 13 bases not matched to a gene; V was cut back by 8 bases and J by 5 bases. The CDR3 contains 15 residues. The CDR3 loop is CAHRTVAGGRDTQYF. As DNA, the CDR3 is TGTGCCCATCGGACCGTAGCGGGAGGCAGAGATACGCAGTATTTT.

This rearrangement joins TRBV19 to TRBJ1-5, with D uncertain. Germline CDR1 LNHDA, CDR2 SQIVND (reference sequence). CDR3 length: 14 amino acids. V was cut by 5 bases and J by 6 bases, with 14 bases left in between. The CDR3 DNA follows: TGTGCCAGTAGTTTTTCACCGGGTGCTCAGCCCCAGCATTTT. Amino acid sequence: CASSFSPGAQPQHF.

The count of this clone is one. This rearrangement joins TRBV5-1 to TRBJ2-1, with TRBD1 matching 11 bases. The CDR3 is made up of 16 amino acids. J was trimmed by 7 bases and V by 0 bases; bases with no gene match: 6. Germline lookup yields CDR1 SGHRS and CDR2 YFSETQ. CDR3 nucleotide sequence: TGCGCCAGCAGCTTGGAACGGGGGACAGGGGGGAATGAGCAGTTCTTC. It codes for CASSLERGTGGNEQFF.

The chain carries TRBV2 and TRBJ1-1; 8 positions match TRBD1. Germline V gene data show CDR1 as SNHLY and CDR2 as FYNNEI. The J segment lost 5 bases and the V segment lost 8 bases, leaving 4 bases of the junction unmatched. CDR3 size: 12 residues. In nucleotides, the CDR3 is TGTGCCAGCCGACAGGGGACGACTGAAGCTTTCTTT. Protein sequence: CASRQGTTEAFF.

This clone was detected a few times. The chain has TRBV27 and TRBJ2-6; D may be TRBD2 (6 bases). Trimming took off 6 bases at V and 0 bases at J, with 15 bases between the two ends. The CDR3 has 17 amino acids. Germline values: CDR1 MNHEY, CDR2 SMNVEV (reference sequence). The CDR3 reads CASRRDLLLSGANVLTF. The CDR3 DNA sequence: TGTGCCAGCAGGCGGGACTTACTCCTCTCTGGGGCCAACGTCCTGACTTTC.

This clone was recorded a few times. V is TRBV9 and J is TRBJ2-3; perhaps TRBD2 as D (7 bases). Germline lookup yields CDR1 SGDLS and CDR2 YYNGEE. The CDR3 runs 14 residues. V was trimmed by 6 bases and J by 3 bases, leaving 14 bases between them. The CDR3 loop reads CASNQGGATDTQYF. The CDR3 bases are TGTGCCAGCAACCAAGGGGGGGCGACAGATACGCAGTATTTT.